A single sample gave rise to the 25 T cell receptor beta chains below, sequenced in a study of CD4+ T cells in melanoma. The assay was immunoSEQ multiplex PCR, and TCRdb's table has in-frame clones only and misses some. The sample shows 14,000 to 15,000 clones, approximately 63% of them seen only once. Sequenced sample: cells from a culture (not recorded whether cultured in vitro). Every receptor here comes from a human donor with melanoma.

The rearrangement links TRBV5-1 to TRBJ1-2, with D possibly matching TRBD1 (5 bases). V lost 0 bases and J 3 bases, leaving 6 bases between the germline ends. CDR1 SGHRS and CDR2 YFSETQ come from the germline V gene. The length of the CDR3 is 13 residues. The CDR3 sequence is CASSLGGYYGYTF. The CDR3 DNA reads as TGCGCCAGCAGCTTGGGGGGGTACTATGGCTACACCTTC.

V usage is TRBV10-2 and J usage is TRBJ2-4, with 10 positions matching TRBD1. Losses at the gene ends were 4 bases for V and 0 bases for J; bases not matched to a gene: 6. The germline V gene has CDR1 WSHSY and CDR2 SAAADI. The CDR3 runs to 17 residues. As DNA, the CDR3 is TGCGCCAGCAGTGTGGGACAGGGGTTCTTAGCCAAAAACATTCAGTACTTC. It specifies CASSVGQGFLAKNIQYF.

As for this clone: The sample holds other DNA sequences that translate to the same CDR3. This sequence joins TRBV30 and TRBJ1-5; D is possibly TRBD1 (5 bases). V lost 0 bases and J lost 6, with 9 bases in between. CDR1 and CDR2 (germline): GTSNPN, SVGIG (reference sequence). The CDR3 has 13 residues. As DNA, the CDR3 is TGTGCCTGGAGTGTGGCAGGGAGTCAGCCCCAGCATTTT. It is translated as CAWSVAGSQPQHF.

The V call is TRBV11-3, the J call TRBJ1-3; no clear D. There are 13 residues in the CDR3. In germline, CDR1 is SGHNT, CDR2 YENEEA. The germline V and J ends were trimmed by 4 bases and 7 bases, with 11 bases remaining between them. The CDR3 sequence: CASSSDVSNTIYF. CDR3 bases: TGTGCCAGCAGCTCTGACGTATCCAACACCATATATTTT.

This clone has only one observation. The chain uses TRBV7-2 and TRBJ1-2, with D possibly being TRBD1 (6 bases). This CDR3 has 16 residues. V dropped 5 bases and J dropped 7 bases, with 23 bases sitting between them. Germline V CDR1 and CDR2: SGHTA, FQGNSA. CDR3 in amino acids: CASSPELTGLASGYTF. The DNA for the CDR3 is TGTGCCAGCAGCCCGGAACTGACAGGTCTCGCTTCTGGCTACACCTTC. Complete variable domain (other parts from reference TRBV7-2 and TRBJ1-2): GAGVSQSPSNKVTEKGKDVELRCDPISGHTALYWYRQSLGQGLEFLIYFQGNSAPDKSGLPSDRFSAERTGGSVSTLTIQRTQQEDSAVYLCASSPELTGLASGYTFGSGTRLTVV.

The CDR3 DNA follows: TGTGCCAGCAGCCCGGGACAGGGGAGGAATCAGCCCCAGCATTTT. It encodes CASSPGQGRNQPQHF. The chain links TRBV5-8 to TRBJ1-5, with 10 bases identical to TRBD1. The CDR3 is made up of 15 amino acids. Trimming removed 4 bases from V and 4 bases from J; junction bases left unmatched: 5. CDR1 and CDR2 from the germline V gene are SGHTS and YDEGEE.

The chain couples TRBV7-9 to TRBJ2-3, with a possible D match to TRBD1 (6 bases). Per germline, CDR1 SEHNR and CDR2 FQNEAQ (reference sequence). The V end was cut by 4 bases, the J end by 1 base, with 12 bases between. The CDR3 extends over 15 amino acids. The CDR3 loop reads CASSWGRQGTDTQYF. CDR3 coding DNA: TGTGCCAGCAGCTGGGGTAGACAGGGCACAGATACGCAGTATTTT.

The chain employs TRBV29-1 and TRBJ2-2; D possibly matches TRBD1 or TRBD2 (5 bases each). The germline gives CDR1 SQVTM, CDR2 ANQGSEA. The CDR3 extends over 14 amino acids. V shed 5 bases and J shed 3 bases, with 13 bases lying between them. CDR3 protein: CSVHWGSDTGELFF. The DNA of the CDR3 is TGCAGCGTTCATTGGGGGTCGGACACCGGGGAGCTGTTTTTT.

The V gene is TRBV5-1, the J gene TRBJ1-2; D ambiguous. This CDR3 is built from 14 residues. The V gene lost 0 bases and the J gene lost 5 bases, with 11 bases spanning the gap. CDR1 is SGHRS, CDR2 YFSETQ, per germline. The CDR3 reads CASSLASISYGYTF. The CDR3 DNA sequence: TGCGCCAGCAGCTTGGCCTCGATCTCATATGGCTACACCTTC.

The DNA for the CDR3 is TGTGCCAGCAGCCCAGAGGTCAGGGGGGGGGTTAACACAGATACGCAGTATTTT. This encodes CASSPEVRGGVNTDTQYF. V gene TRBV7-3 combines with J gene TRBJ2-3, with D tentatively TRBD1 or TRBD2 (7 bases each). The germline V gene has CDR1 SGHTA and CDR2 FQGTGA. The CDR3 contains 18 residues. The V end lost 5 bases, the J end lost 2 bases, and 23 bases lay between the germline ends.

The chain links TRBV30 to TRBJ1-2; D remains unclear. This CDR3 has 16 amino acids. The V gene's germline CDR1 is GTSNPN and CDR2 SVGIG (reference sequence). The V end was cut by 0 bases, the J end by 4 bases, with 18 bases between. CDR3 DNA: TGTGCCTGGAGTGTGGGATGGACCGTCAAAGGCTATGGCTACACCTTC. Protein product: CAWSVGWTVKGYGYTF.

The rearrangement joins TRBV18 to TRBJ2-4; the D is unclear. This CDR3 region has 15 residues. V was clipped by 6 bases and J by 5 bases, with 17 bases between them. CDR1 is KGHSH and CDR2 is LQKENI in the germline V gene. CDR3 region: CASSRGSHSENIQYF. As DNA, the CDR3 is TGTGCCAGCTCCCGCGGTTCACATTCCGAAAACATTCAGTACTTC. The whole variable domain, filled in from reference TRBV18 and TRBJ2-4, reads NAGVMQNPRHLVRRRGQEARLRCSPMKGHSHVYWYRQLPEEGLKFMVYLQKENIIDESGMPKERFSAEFPKEGPSILRIQQVVRGDSAAYFCASSRGSHSENIQYFGAGTRLSVL.

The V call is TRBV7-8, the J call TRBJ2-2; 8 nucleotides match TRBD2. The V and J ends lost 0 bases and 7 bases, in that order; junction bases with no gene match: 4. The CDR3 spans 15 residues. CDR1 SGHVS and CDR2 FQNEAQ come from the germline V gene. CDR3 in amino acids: CASSLALAGIGELFF. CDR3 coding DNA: TGTGCCAGCAGCTTAGCGCTAGCGGGTATCGGGGAGCTGTTTTTT.

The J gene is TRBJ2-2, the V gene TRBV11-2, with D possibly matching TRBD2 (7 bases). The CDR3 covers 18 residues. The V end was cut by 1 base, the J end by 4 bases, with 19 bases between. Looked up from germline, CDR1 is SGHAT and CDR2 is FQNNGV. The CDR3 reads CASSLVSFGGQRTGELFF. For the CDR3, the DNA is TGTGCCAGCAGCTTAGTTTCGTTCGGGGGGCAGCGCACCGGGGAGCTGTTTTTT.

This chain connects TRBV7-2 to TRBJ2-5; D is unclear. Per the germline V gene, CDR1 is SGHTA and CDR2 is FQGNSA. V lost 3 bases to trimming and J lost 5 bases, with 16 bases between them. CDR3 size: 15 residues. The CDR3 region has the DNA TGTGCCAGCAGCTTTGGCACCACGGTTCGGGAGACCCAGTACTTC. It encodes CASSFGTTVRETQYF.

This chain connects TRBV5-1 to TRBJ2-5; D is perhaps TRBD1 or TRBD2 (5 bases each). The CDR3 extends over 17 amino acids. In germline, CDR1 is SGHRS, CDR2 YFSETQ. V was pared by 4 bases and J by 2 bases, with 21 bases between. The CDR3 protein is CASSRGGNRKSQETQYF. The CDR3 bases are TGCGCCAGCAGCCGTGGAGGCAACAGGAAATCACAAGAGACCCAGTACTTC.

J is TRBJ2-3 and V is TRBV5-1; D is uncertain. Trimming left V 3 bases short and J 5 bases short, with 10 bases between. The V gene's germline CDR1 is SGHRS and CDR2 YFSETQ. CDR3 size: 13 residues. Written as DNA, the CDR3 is TGCGCCAGCAGCTATCCCGGAGAAGATACGCAGTATTTT. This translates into CASSYPGEDTQYF.

CDR3 sequence: CASSLARGGRTNTEAFF. As DNA, the CDR3 is TGCGCCAGCAGCTTGGCCCGGGGGGGTCGGACGAACACTGAAGCTTTCTTT. This chain uses TRBV5-1 with TRBJ1-1; maybe TRBD1 (5 bases). Germline loops: CDR1 SGHRS, CDR2 YFSETQ. CDR3 length: 17 amino acids. Between the trimmed V and J ends, which lost 0 bases and 1 base, there was a span of 16 bases.

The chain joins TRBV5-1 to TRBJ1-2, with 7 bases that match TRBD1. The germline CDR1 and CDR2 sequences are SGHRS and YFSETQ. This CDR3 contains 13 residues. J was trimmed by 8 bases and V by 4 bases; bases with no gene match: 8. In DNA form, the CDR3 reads TGCGCCAGCAGCGAGCCGACAGGGCAAGGCTACACCTTC. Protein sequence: CASSEPTGQGYTF.

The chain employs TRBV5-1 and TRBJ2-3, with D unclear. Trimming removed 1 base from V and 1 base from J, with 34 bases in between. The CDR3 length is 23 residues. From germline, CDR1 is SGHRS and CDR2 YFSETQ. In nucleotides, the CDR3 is TGCGCCAGCAGCTTGAGAACCTTGGGCACCGCCGTGTCCTCCGCTGCGCGCACAGATACGCAGTATTTT. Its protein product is CASSLRTLGTAVSSAARTDTQYF.

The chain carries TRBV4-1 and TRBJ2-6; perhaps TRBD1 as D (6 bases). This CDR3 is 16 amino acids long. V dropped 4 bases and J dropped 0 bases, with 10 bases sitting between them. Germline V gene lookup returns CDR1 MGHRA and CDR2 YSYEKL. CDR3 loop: CASSPSDSSGANVLTF. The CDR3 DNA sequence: TGCGCCAGCAGCCCTTCGGACAGCTCTGGGGCCAACGTCCTGACTTTC.

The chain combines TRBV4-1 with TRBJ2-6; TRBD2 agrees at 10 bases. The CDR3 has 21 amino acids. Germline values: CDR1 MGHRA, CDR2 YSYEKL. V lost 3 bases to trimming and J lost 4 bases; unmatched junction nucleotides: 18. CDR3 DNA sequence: TGCGCCAGCAGCCAGTGGCCCTCGGGGGAAGCGGGGGGGCGAGGGGCCAACGTCCTGACTTTC. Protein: CASSQWPSGEAGGRGANVLTF.

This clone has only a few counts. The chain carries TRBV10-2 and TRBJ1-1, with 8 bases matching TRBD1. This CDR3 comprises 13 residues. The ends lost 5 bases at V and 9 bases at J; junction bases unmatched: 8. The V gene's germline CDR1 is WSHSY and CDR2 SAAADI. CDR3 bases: TGCGCCAGCAGTACTGGACAGGGCAGGAAAGCTTTCTTT. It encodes CASSTGQGRKAFF.

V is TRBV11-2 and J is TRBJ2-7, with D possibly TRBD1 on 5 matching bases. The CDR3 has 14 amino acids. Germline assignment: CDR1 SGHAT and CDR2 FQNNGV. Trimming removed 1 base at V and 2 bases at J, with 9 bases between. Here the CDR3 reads CASSLGQHTYEQYF. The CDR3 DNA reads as TGTGCCAGCAGCTTAGGACAGCACACCTACGAGCAGTACTTC.

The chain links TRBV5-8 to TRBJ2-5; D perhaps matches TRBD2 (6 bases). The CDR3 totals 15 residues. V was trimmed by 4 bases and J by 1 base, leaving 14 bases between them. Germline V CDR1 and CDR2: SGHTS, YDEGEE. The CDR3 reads CASSPGGTLQETQYF. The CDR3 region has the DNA TGTGCCAGCAGCCCCGGGGGAACGCTCCAAGAGACCCAGTACTTC.